This T cell receptor (beta chain) was identified during a study of T cells in Graves' hyperthyroidism and ophthalmopathy. TCR beta CDR3 region amplification was performed from RNA transcripts. HTBI primers drove first-round RT-PCR of the TCR CDR3. TCRdb redid the calling of the multiplex PCR reads with MiXCR, one entry per CDR3 protein. This table holds approximately 690,000 distinct CDR3 sequences, approximately 14% found once. For the diagnoses, clinical symptoms, serum thyroxine and TRAb, thyroid ultrasound and orbital computed tomography were used. The CDR3 is made up of 14 amino acids. Germline CDR1 LGHDT, CDR2 YNNKEL (reference sequence). The V end lost 1 base, the J end lost 6 bases, and 10 bases lay between the germline ends. Broader study findings: Model-based prediction identified ophthalmopathy a median around 6.7 months prior to its onset.

This clonotype was seen many times. The target antigen is unknown. Sequencing input: blood. The chain recombines TRBV3-1 with TRBJ1-5; perhaps TRBD1 as D (6 bases). The clonotype comes from a woman between 45 and 65 years old with Graves' ophthalmopathy. The chain's CDR3 is CASSQAGVGQPQHF. DNA of the CDR3: TGTGCCAGCAGCCAAGCAGGGGTGGGTCAGCCCCAGCATTTT.